This entry features one T cell receptor (beta chain) sequence. The sample is drawn from a study of T cell changes during pregnancy in multiple sclerosis. The V and J ends lost 3 bases and 8 bases respectively, with 16 bases between them. Germline CDR1 SGHAT, CDR2 FQNNGV. The CDR3 runs 14 residues. Sequenced by immunoSEQ multiplex PCR; TCRdb stores in-frame clones only, minus some. The table lists 90,000 to 100,000 clones, 92% of them singletons. The chain employs TRBV11-2 and TRBJ1-2; TRBD1 might be the D (5 bases). The TCR sequence derives from a female donor with multiple sclerosis, enrolled in a pregnancy study. The sequences come from peripheral blood, collected in the first trimester of pregnancy. The DNA for the CDR3 is TGTGCCAGCAGCTTCGAACCGCGGGGCGCGGGCTACACCTTC. This gives the protein CASSFEPRGAGYTF.